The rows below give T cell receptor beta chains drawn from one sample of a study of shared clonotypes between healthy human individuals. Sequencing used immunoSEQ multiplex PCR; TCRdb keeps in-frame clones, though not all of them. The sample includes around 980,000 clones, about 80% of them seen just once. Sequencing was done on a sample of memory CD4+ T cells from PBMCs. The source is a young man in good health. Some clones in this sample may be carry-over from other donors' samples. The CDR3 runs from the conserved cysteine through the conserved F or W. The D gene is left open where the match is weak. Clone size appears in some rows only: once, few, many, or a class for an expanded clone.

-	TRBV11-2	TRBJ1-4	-	CASSLVVVRRVGNEKLFF	TGTGCCAGCAGCTTAGTTGTCGTTCGGCGGGTTGGTAATGAAAAACTGTTTTTT
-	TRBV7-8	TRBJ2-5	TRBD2	CASSWAGGPQETQYF	TGTGCCAGCAGCTGGGCGGGGGGTCCCCAAGAGACCCAGTACTTC
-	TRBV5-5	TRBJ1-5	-	CASSLLSGSSNQPQHF	TGTGCCAGCAGCTTGTTGTCGGGGAGCAGCAATCAGCCCCAGCATTTT
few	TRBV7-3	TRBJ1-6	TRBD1	CASSASGQGSPLHF	TGTGCCAGCAGCGCCTCGGGACAGGGTTCACCCCTCCACTTT
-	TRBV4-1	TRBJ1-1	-	CASSWQGLLSTEAFF	TGCGCCAGCTCGTGGCAGGGGCTGCTGAGCACTGAAGCTTTCTTT
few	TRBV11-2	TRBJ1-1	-	CASSLSPNTEAFF	TGTGCCAGCAGCTTAAGCCCGAACACTGAAGCTTTCTTT
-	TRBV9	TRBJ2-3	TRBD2	CASSVTSGRAGDTQYF	TGTGCCAGCAGCGTCACTAGCGGGAGGGCGGGAGATACGCAGTATTTT
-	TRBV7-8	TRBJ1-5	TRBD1	CASSLATGVDSNQPQHF	TGTGCCAGCAGCTTAGCTACAGGGGTCGATAGCAATCAGCCCCAGCATTTT
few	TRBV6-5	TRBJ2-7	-	CASRRALGYEQYF	TGTGCCAGCCGCCGCGCCCTTGGTTACGAGCAGTACTTC
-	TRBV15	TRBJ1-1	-	CATRLRANTEAFF	TGTGCCACCAGGTTAAGGGCGAACACTGAAGCTTTCTTT
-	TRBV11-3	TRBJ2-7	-	CASSPGTSEAYEQYF	TGTGCCAGCAGCCCCGGGACTTCTGAAGCCTACGAGCAGTACTTC
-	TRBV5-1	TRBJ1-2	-	CASSPVARTNYGYTF	TGCGCCAGCAGCCCGGTTGCCAGAACTAACTATGGCTACACCTTC
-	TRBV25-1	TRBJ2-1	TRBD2	CASSESSGSNEQFF	TGTGCCAGCAGTGAATCCAGCGGGAGCAATGAGCAGTTCTTC
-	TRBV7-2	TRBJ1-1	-	CASSFGPGSLNTEAFF	TGTGCCAGCAGCTTCGGACCAGGATCACTGAACACTGAAGCTTTCTTT
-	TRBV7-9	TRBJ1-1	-	CASSFRGGGTEAFF	TGTGCCAGCAGCTTCCGTGGGGGCGGTACTGAAGCTTTCTTT
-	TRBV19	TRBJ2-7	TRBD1	CASSSGQGRLDEQYF	TGTGCCAGTTCCTCTGGACAGGGGAGACTCGACGAGCAGTACTTC
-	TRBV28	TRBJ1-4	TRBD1	CASSLWTGEKLFF	TGTGCCAGCAGTTTATGGACAGGGGAAAAACTGTTTTTT